These 30 T cell receptor beta chains were all obtained from the same sample, sequenced in a study of blood T cell repertoires in COVID-19. Here immunoSEQ multiplex PCR was the method, and the copy in TCRdb shows in-frame clones only, minus some. The sample comprises 150,000 or so clones, around 84% of which are singletons, and 38% rests with the top ten. Sequenced material: peripheral blood. The origin of the receptors is a human donor in a cohort sampled during active COVID-19.

The V and J genes are TRBV6-6 and TRBJ2-7, with 14 bases lining up with TRBD2. V lost 2 bases and J lost 3; bases outside the gene matches: 3. CDR1 and CDR2 from the germline V gene are MNHNY and SVGAGI (reference sequence). The CDR3 is 16 amino acids. The CDR3 protein is CASSYPGLAGDYEQYF. DNA for the CDR3: TGTGCCAGCAGTTACCCGGGACTAGCGGGGGACTACGAGCAGTACTTC.

This chain joins TRBV7-9 and TRBJ1-4; D is ambiguous. The CDR3 has 13 residues. CDR1 is SEHNR and CDR2 is FQNEAQ in the germline V gene (reference sequence). With 5 bases removed from V and 8 bases from J, the gap between germline ends came to 12 bases. CDR3 DNA sequence: TGTGCCAGCAGCCCGGGTCCTGGAGAAAAACTGTTTTTT. Residues: CASSPGPGEKLFF.

The chain employs TRBV28 and TRBJ2-7; a possible D gene is TRBD1 (5 bases). Germline values: CDR1 MDHEN, CDR2 SYDVKM. This CDR3 spans 15 amino acids. V was clipped by 2 bases and J by 3 bases, with 14 bases between them. CDR3 sequence (DNA): TGTGCCAGCAGTTTACCGGCTGTAGGGGTCTACGAGCAGTACTTC. It translates to CASSLPAVGVYEQYF.

The chain is built from TRBV4-1 and TRBJ2-5; 9 positions agree with TRBD1. This CDR3 comprises 14 residues. Looked up from germline, CDR1 is MGHRA and CDR2 is YSYEKL. V lost 4 bases and J lost 2; bases outside the gene matches: 2. The CDR3 sequence: CASSLDRGQETQYF. CDR3 nucleotide sequence: TGCGCCAGCAGCCTCGACAGGGGGCAAGAGACCCAGTACTTC.

The V call is TRBV24-1, the J call TRBJ2-1; D uncertain. V lost 1 base to trimming and J lost 6 bases, with 6 bases between them. The germline CDR1 and CDR2 sequences are KGHDR and SFDVKD. The CDR3 consists of 13 residues. Here the CDR3 reads CATSDLSRNEQFF. The CDR3, as DNA: TGTGCCACCAGTGATTTAAGCCGCAATGAGCAGTTCTTC.

V is TRBV4-2 and J is TRBJ1-3; 7 bases line up with TRBD1. Germline CDR1 and CDR2: LGHNA and YNFKEQ. The CDR3 is 17 residues long. V lost 0 bases to trimming and J lost 4 bases; unmatched junction nucleotides: 9. The CDR3 nucleotides read TGTGCCAGCAGCCAAGATAAGGCAGGGGGTCTCGGAAACACCATATATTTT. This sequence encodes CASSQDKAGGLGNTIYF.

The rearrangement links TRBV7-9 to TRBJ2-1; 7 bases align to TRBD2. Germline V gene data show CDR1 as SEHNR and CDR2 as FQNEAQ (reference sequence). This CDR3 is built from 16 residues. With V trimmed by 4 bases and J by 9 bases, 15 bases remained unmatched. CDR3 sequence reads: CASSSHGGGGIGEQFF. CDR3 coding DNA: TGTGCCAGCAGCTCCCACGGTGGCGGGGGAATAGGTGAGCAGTTCTTC.

The V gene is TRBV9, the J gene TRBJ2-7; possible D gene TRBD2, 6 bases. The CDR3 runs 14 residues. Germline assignment: CDR1 SGDLS and CDR2 YYNGEE. Trimming pared 2 bases from V and 5 bases from J, leaving 14 bases between. This chain's CDR3 is CASSVDPREDEQYF. The CDR3 DNA reads as TGTGCCAGCAGCGTGGACCCCAGGGAGGACGAGCAGTACTTC.

The V call is TRBV5-6, the J call TRBJ1-2; D might be TRBD1 (6 bases). Trimming removed 2 bases from V and 3 bases from J, with 17 bases in between. The CDR3 sequence is 16 residues long. The V gene's germline CDR1 is SGHDT and CDR2 YYEEEE. The DNA of the CDR3 is TGTGCCAGCAGCTTAGCGCGGGGGGCGCAATACTATGGCTACACCTTC. As protein: CASSLARGAQYYGYTF.

In DNA, the CDR3 is TGTGCCTGGACCCGGGGGGGCTGGACAGATACGCAGTATTTT. Protein product: CAWTRGGWTDTQYF. The chain recombines TRBV30 with TRBJ2-3; 8 bases align to TRBD2. This CDR3 contains 14 residues. Trimming cost V 4 bases and J 3 bases; bases outside gene matches: 6. Germline values: CDR1 GTSNPN, CDR2 SVGIG (reference sequence).

The CDR3 spells CASSVRQPNTEAFF. DNA for the CDR3: TGTGCCAGCAGCGTACGACAGCCGAACACTGAAGCTTTCTTT. The rearrangement joins TRBV7-2 to TRBJ1-1, with D possibly TRBD1 on 5 matching bases. The V gene lost 5 bases and the J gene lost 1 base, with 11 bases spanning the gap. The CDR3 runs to 14 residues. CDR1 is SGHTA, CDR2 FQGNSA, per germline.

The rearrangement joins TRBV19 to TRBJ2-2, with TRBD2 matching 7 bases. Germline V lookup: CDR1 LNHDA, CDR2 SQIVND (reference sequence). With 10 bases clipped from V and 5 bases from J, the junction kept 4 bases outside the gene matches. CDR3 length equals 12 residues. CDR3 sequence: CATGEGTGELFF. In nucleotides, the CDR3 is TGTGCCACGGGGGAGGGAACCGGGGAGCTGTTTTTT.

Details on this clone: The same CDR3 is also encoded by other DNA sequences in this sample. The genes are TRBV6-5 and TRBJ2-5, with D possibly matching TRBD1 (6 bases). The CDR3 extends over 13 amino acids. Germline V CDR1 and CDR2: MNHEY, SVGAGI. V lost 8 bases and J 4 bases, leaving 14 bases between the germline ends. CDR3 DNA sequence: TGTGCCAGCCGACCGACAGGTGGAGAGACCCAGTACTTC. It is translated as CASRPTGGETQYF.

J is TRBJ1-5 and V is TRBV6-2 or TRBV6-3; D remains ambiguous. This CDR3 is 15 amino acids long. The germline CDR1 and CDR2 sequences are MNHEY and SVGEGT. Trimming pared 2 bases from V and 6 bases from J, leaving 14 bases between. In nucleotides, the CDR3 is TGTGCCAGCAGTTACGGAGGGAGTGGAGGTCAGCCCCAGCATTTT. Translating gives CASSYGGSGGQPQHF.

This clone was observed once. This rearrangement joins TRBV5-1 to TRBJ2-1, with TRBD1 identical over 7 bases. With V trimmed by 4 bases and J by 4 bases, 5 bases remained unmatched. The CDR3 spans 14 residues. In germline, CDR1 is SGHRS, CDR2 YFSETQ. CDR3 nucleotide sequence: TGCGCCAGCAGCCAAGACAGGGTTTACAATGAGCAGTTCTTC. Residues: CASSQDRVYNEQFF.

This chain joins TRBV6-2 or TRBV6-3 and TRBJ1-2; 10 nucleotides align to TRBD1. V lost 4 bases and J lost 2; bases outside the gene matches: 7. This CDR3 has 16 residues. In germline, CDR1 is MNHEY, CDR2 SVGEGT. The chain's CDR3 is CASSFRDRGRNYGYTF. In nucleotides, the CDR3 is TGTGCCAGCAGTTTCCGGGACAGGGGACGAAACTATGGCTACACCTTC.

The CDR3 spells CASSLSLAGEQYF. The CDR3 coding sequence is TGTGCCAGCAGCTTGAGCCTAGCGGGGGAGCAGTACTTC. The V gene is TRBV5-6, the J gene TRBJ2-7; 9 bases line up with TRBD2. CDR3 length: 13 amino acids. The germline CDR1 and CDR2 sequences are SGHDT and YYEEEE. J gave up 7 bases and V 1 base, and 3 bases lay outside the gene matches.

In its sample, this clone ranks as large. The chain joins TRBV18 to TRBJ2-5, with D uncertain. This CDR3 spans 13 amino acids. Germline CDR1 KGHSH, CDR2 LQKENI. Trimming pared 2 bases from V and 4 bases from J, leaving 8 bases between. CDR3 sequence (DNA): TGTGCCAGCTCACCAAGAGTAAGAGAGACCCAGTACTTC. Amino acids: CASSPRVRETQYF.

The CDR3 bases are TGTGCCAGCACTCCCCGGACCCGAGGGAATGAAAAACTGTTTTTT. The encoded protein is CASTPRTRGNEKLFF. The rearrangement links TRBV28 to TRBJ1-4; D gene ambiguous. The V end was cut by 7 bases, the J end by 5 bases, with 17 bases between. Germline lookup yields CDR1 MDHEN and CDR2 SYDVKM. The CDR3 contains 15 residues.

The gene calls are TRBV6-2 or TRBV6-3 and TRBJ2-3; TRBD1 matches 7 bases. The CDR3 totals 16 residues. V lost 5 bases to trimming and J lost 0 bases; unmatched junction nucleotides: 8. The germline CDR1 and CDR2 sequences are MNHEY and SVGEGT. The CDR3 sequence: CASSPKPGQSTDTQYF. CDR3 sequence (DNA): TGTGCCAGCAGTCCGAAACCGGGACAGAGCACAGATACGCAGTATTTT.

The V call is TRBV5-1, the J call TRBJ2-3; tentatively, D is TRBD2 (5 bases). Trimming removed 8 bases from V and 6 bases from J, with 10 bases in between. The CDR3 has 11 amino acids. Germline lookup yields CDR1 SGHRS and CDR2 YFSETQ. The CDR3 DNA reads as TGCGCCAGTGCGGGTGGGGATACGCAGTATTTT. Its protein product is CASAGGDTQYF.

The chain links TRBV12-1 to TRBJ1-1; no check of the table's D call, TRBD1, against the DNA was made. TRBV12-1 is reported as a pseudogene. The length of the CDR3 is 14 residues. The CDR3 DNA follows: TGTGCCAGCAGGCCGACAGGGTACGGCACTGAAGCTTTCTTT. Amino acid sequence: CASRPTGYGTEAFF.

The CDR3 DNA reads as TGCGCCAGCAGCCAAGGGGGGGGCCCCGGGGAGCTGTTTTTT. Its translation: CASSQGGGPGELFF. The chain couples TRBV4-1 to TRBJ2-2; weak D call: TRBD2 (7 bases). Germline loops: CDR1 MGHRA, CDR2 YSYEKL. CDR3 length equals 14 residues. V lost 1 base and J lost 6, with 9 bases in between.

The gene calls are TRBV28 and TRBJ1-3, with TRBD1 identical over 9 bases. The germline V gene has CDR1 MDHEN and CDR2 SYDVKM. The CDR3 covers 13 residues. With 7 bases clipped from V and 11 bases from J, the junction kept 9 bases outside the gene matches. The CDR3 region is CASTQDRGSSIYF. The CDR3 DNA is TGTGCCAGCACCCAAGACAGGGGGAGCTCCATATATTTT. The full variable domain, completed using reference TRBV28 and TRBJ1-3, is DVKVTQSSRYLVKRTGEKVFLECVQDMDHENMFWYRQDPGLGLRLIYFSYDVKMKEKGDIPEGYSVSREKKERFSLILESASTNQTSMYLCASTQDRGSSIYFGEGSWLTVV.

The V gene is TRBV30, the J gene TRBJ1-3; D is perhaps TRBD1 (5 bases). V was shortened by 8 bases and J by 2 bases, with 13 bases between the two germline ends. Germline V gene lookup returns CDR1 GTSNPN and CDR2 SVGIG (reference sequence). The CDR3 spans 13 residues. DNA for the CDR3: TGTGCCGCCGGGCGACAGACTGGAAACACCATATATTTT. It codes for CAAGRQTGNTIYF.

The chain employs TRBV4-3 and TRBJ1-4; no firm D call. Trimming left V 4 bases short and J 8 bases short, with 17 bases between. CDR1 is LGHNA, CDR2 YSLEER, per germline. The length of the CDR3 is 15 residues. The CDR3 DNA reads as TGCGCCAGCAGCCCCGGGGAATGGGAAGGAGAAAAACTGTTTTTT. Its translation is CASSPGEWEGEKLFF.

The CDR3 DNA reads TGTGCCAGCACTCCCACACCACAGGCTAACTATGGCTACACCTTC. Translation: CASTPTPQANYGYTF. V and J are TRBV27 and TRBJ1-2; the D gene is possibly TRBD1 (5 bases). V was shortened by 7 bases and J by 0 bases, with 15 bases between the two germline ends. CDR3 length: 15 amino acids. Germline V gene sequence: CDR1 MNHEY, CDR2 SMNVEV (reference sequence).

This chain links TRBV6-5 with TRBJ2-1; 9 bases align to TRBD1. The CDR3 covers 14 residues. The V gene end was trimmed by 6 bases and the J gene end by 12 bases; junction bases not matched to a gene: 12. The germline V gene encodes CDR1 MNHEY and CDR2 SVGAGI. The CDR3 sequence: CASRQQGASGGQFF. The CDR3 DNA reads TGTGCCAGCAGGCAACAGGGGGCGTCCGGCGGGCAGTTCTTC.

This clone was seen once. The gene calls are TRBV16 and TRBJ1-5, with a weak D call TRBD1 (5 bases). The CDR3 is 14 residues long. The germline CDR1 and CDR2 sequences are KGHSY and FQNENV. Trimming pared 0 bases from V and 4 bases from J, leaving 7 bases between. CDR3 nucleotides: TGTGCCAGCAGCCAATCAAGGGGAAATCAGCCCCAGCATTTT. Its protein product is CASSQSRGNQPQHF.

The sample holds one count of this clone. The rearrangement uses TRBV5-6 and TRBJ2-5, with 13 bases aligning to TRBD2. Per germline, CDR1 SGHDT and CDR2 YYEEEE. With 0 bases clipped from V and 4 bases from J, the junction kept 9 bases outside the gene matches. The CDR3 contains 18 residues. This chain's CDR3 is CASSLGTSGGLGGETQYF. As DNA, the CDR3 is TGTGCCAGCAGCTTGGGGACTAGCGGGGGTTTAGGGGGAGAGACCCAGTACTTC.